This TCR beta chain originates from a study of shared T cell receptors in the human thymus. Germline lookup yields CDR1 SGHTA and CDR2 FQGTGA. The CDR3 extends over 13 amino acids. The V gene lost 3 bases and the J gene lost 1 base, with 6 bases spanning the gap. Sequencing was performed with immunoSEQ multiplex PCR; in TCRdb, only in-frame clones are kept and a portion is missing. The data show some 660,000 clones, around 87% seen once. The sample was also linked to a second study, of human thymus T cells. This second study notes: Use of V and J genes seemed skewed within the thymic and blood repertoires.

The chain uses TRBV7-3 and TRBJ1-1, with D possibly TRBD1 on 6 matching bases. This receptor was taken from a boy under two years old with a congenital heart defect. The specimen was thymocytes. CDR3 residues: CASSLTGNTEAFF. For the CDR3, the DNA is TGTGCCAGCAGCTTGACAGGGAACACTGAAGCTTTCTTT. Complete variable domain (other parts from reference TRBV7-3 and TRBJ1-1): GAGVSQTPSNKVTEKGKYVELRCDPISGHTALYWYRQSLGQGPEFLIYFQGTGAADDSGLPNDRFFAVRPEGSVSTLKIQRTERGDSAVYLCASSLTGNTEAFFGQGTRLTVV.